This TCR beta chain is drawn from a study of T cells in Graves' hyperthyroidism and ophthalmopathy. Study in general: Peripheral blood sampling occurred at initial diagnosis, before any treatment.

Template material for amplifying TCR beta CDR3 regions consisted of RNA transcripts. First-round RT-PCR of the TCR CDR3 relied on the HTBI primer set. TCRdb reprocessed the multiplex PCR reads with MiXCR, giving one entry per CDR3 protein. This sample carries about 590,000 distinct CDR3 sequences, roughly 14% of them seen once, and the ten largest clones take roughly 6.6%. CDR3 size: 14 residues. Germline V lookup: CDR1 SGHTA, CDR2 FQGNSA. V lost 3 bases and J 3 bases, leaving 11 bases between the germline ends. Participants, patients aged 18 to 65, had newly diagnosed hyperthyroidism with a duration under 2 months.

The chain has TRBV7-2 and TRBJ2-5, with D possibly matching TRBD1 (7 bases). The sequence was obtained from a woman under 40 with Graves' hyperthyroidism. Sequenced sample: blood. The CDR3 loop reads CASSFGGTEETQYF. DNA for the CDR3: TGTGCCAGCAGCTTTGGGGGGACAGAAGAGACCCAGTACTTC.